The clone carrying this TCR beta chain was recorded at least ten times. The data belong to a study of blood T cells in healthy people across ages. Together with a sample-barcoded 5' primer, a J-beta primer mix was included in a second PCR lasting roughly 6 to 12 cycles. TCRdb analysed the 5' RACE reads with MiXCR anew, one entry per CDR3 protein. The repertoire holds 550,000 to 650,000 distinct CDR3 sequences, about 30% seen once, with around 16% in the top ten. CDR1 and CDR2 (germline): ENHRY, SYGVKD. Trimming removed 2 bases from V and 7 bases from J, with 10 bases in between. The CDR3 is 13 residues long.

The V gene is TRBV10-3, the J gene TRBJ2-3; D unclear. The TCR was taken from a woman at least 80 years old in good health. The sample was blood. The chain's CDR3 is CAISEPLFNTQYF. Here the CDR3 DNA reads TGTGCCATCAGTGAGCCGCTCTTTAATACGCAGTATTTT.